The rows below give T cell receptor beta chains drawn from one sample of a study of T-cell reconstitution after alpha-beta-depleted transplantation in children. TCRdb ran MiXCR on the PCR reads and lists one entry per CDR3 protein. The sample has some 70,000 distinct CDR3 sequences; 4.9% are singletons. The sample consisted of PBMCs, mostly from graft donor cells, taken 180 days after TCRalphabeta/CD19-depleted stem cell transplant. The receptor source for this set is a boy in the first two years of life who had a stem cell transplant for acute myeloid leukemia, so the T cells may come from the graft donor. Both conserved end residues are part of each CDR3. D genes are given only for firm matches. Size is omitted from some rows. Given values are once, few, many or a class for expanded clones.

V: TRBV3-1; size: few; D: .; J: TRBJ2-5; CDR3: CASSQAGEGYF; DNA: TGTGCCAGCAGCCAAGCGGGGGAAGGGTACTTC
V: TRBV5-1; size: many; D: .; J: TRBJ2-6; CDR3: CASSYISTNSGANVLTF; DNA: TGCGCCAGCAGCTACATATCCACGAACTCTGGGGCCAACGTCCTGACTTTC
V: TRBV12-3/TRBV12-4; size: many; D: TRBD1; J: TRBJ2-5; CDR3: CASSLDPGQGAFFQETQYF; DNA: TGTGCCAGCAGTTTAGACCCGGGACAGGGGGCCTTTTTTCAAGAGACCCAGTACTTC
V: TRBV18; size: many; D: .; J: TRBJ1-5; CDR3: CASSRRGRDGNQPQHF; DNA: TGTGCCAGCTCACGCAGAGGACGGGATGGCAATCAGCCCCAGCATTTT
V: TRBV7-8; size: .; D: TRBD1; J: TRBJ1-1; CDR3: CASSAHRGRNTEAFF; DNA: TGTGCCAGCAGCGCCCACAGGGGAAGGAACACTGAAGCTTTCTTT
V: TRBV4-3; size: few; D: TRBD2; J: TRBJ2-5; CDR3: CASSQIAGAGGPQYF; DNA: TGCGCCAGCAGCCAAATCGCCGGGGCGGGGGGGCCCCAGTACTTC
V: TRBV7-2; size: many; D: TRBD2; J: TRBJ2-7; CDR3: CASSKRLAGGTLREQYF; DNA: TGTGCCAGCAGCAAACGGCTAGCGGGGGGAACTTTACGGGAGCAGTACTTC
V: TRBV19; size: few; D: .; J: TRBJ1-4; CDR3: CASKRGTTNEKLFF; DNA: TGTGCCAGTAAGCGGGGGACAACTAATGAAAAACTGTTTTTT
V: TRBV29-1; size: many; D: .; J: TRBJ1-3; CDR3: CSVAVDRFGNTIYF; DNA: TGCAGCGTTGCCGTCGACAGGTTCGGAAACACCATATATTTT
V: TRBV5-1; size: many; D: .; J: TRBJ2-3; CDR3: CATSVEHTTDTQYF; DNA: TGCGCCACCTCCGTTGAGCACACCACAGATACGCAGTATTTT
V: TRBV4-1; size: many; D: .; J: TRBJ2-5; CDR3: CASSQAPTGLRQETQYF; DNA: TGCGCCAGCAGCCAAGCCCCTACAGGGTTGAGGCAAGAGACCCAGTACTTC
V: TRBV5-1; size: many; D: .; J: TRBJ2-3; CDR3: CASSSLGRGDTQYF; DNA: TGCGCCAGCAGCTCTCTGGGACGGGGAGATACGCAGTATTTT
V: TRBV6-5; size: many; D: TRBD1; J: TRBJ2-7; CDR3: CASSYGQGKSSYEQYF; DNA: TGTGCCAGCAGTTACGGACAGGGAAAGAGCTCCTACGAGCAGTACTTC
V: TRBV6-2/TRBV6-3; size: many; D: TRBD1; J: TRBJ1-2; CDR3: CASSHGQGHYGYTF; DNA: TGTGCCAGCAGCCATGGACAGGGCCACTATGGCTACACCTTC
V: TRBV12-3/TRBV12-4; size: many; D: .; J: TRBJ1-6; CDR3: CASSLGGSYSPLHF; DNA: TGTGCCAGCAGTTTGGGAGGGTCCTATTCACCCCTCCACTTT